This TCR beta chain was profiled in a study of cytomegalovirus exposure and HLA in healthy donors. The CDR3 consists of 13 residues. The germline V and J ends were trimmed by 5 bases and 2 bases, with 9 bases remaining between them. Germline loops: CDR1 MNHNS, CDR2 SASEGT. Use of 60 Vbeta and 13 Jbeta primers characterized the PCR. Sequencing used immunoSEQ multiplex PCR; TCRdb keeps in-frame clones, though not all of them. The sample shows 200,000 to 250,000 clones, 77% of them seen only once. Sequenced sample: PBMCs. The TCR sequence derives from a woman in her sixties in good health and CMV-seropositive. J is TRBJ1-1 and V is TRBV6-1, with no clear D. This CDR3 reads CASSFLINTEAFF. DNA for the CDR3: TGTGCCAGCAGTTTCCTTATAAACACTGAAGCTTTCTTT.